One T cell receptor (beta chain) is described in this entry. Sequencing was performed with immunoSEQ multiplex PCR; in TCRdb, only in-frame clones are kept and a portion is missing. The sample has fewer than 200,000 clones, 80% seen once. This record belongs to a study of blood T cell repertoires in COVID-19. Study overall: COVID-19 samples from acute and convalescent phases originated in the United States, Italy and Spain.

Per germline, CDR1 MNHEY and CDR2 SVGEGT. V was pared by 2 bases and J by 6 bases, with 11 bases between. CDR3 length equals 14 residues. The source of this sequence is a man in his 70s with active or convalescent COVID-19. Sequenced: peripheral blood. The chain is built from TRBV6-2 or TRBV6-3 and TRBJ1-5; maybe TRBD1 (5 bases). The CDR3 reads CASSYVQGVQPQHF. For the CDR3, the DNA is TGTGCCAGCAGTTACGTCCAGGGTGTTCAGCCCCAGCATTTT.